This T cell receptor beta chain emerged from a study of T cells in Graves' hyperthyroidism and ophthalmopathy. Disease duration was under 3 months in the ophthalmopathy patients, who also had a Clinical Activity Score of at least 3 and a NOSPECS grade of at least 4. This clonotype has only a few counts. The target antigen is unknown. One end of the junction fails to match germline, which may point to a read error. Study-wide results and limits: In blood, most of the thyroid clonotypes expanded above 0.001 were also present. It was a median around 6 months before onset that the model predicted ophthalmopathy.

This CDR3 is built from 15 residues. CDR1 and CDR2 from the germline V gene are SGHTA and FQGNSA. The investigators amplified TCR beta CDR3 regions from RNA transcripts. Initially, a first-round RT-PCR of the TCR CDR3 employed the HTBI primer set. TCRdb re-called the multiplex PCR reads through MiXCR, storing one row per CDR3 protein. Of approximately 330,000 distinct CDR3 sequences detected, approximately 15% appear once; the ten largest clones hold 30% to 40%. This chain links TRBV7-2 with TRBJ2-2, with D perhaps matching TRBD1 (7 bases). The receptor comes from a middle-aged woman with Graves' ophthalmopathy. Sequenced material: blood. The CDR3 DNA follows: TGTGCCAGCAGCCGGGACAGCTCGAACACCGGGGGGCTGTTTTTT. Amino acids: CASSRDSSNTGGLFF.